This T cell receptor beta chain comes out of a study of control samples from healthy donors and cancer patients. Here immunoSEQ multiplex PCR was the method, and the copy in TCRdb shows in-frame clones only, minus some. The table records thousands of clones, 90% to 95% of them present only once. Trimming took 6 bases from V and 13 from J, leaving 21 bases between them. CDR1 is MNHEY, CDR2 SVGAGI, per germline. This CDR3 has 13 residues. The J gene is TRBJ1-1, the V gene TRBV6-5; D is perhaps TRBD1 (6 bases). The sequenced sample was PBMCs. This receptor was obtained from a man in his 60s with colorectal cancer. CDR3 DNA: TGTGCCAGCAGCCCCGACAGGATCGGAACCTGTTTCTTT. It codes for CASSPDRIGTCFF.